Each of the 2 T cell receptor beta chains below was sequenced from the same sample in a study of blood T cell repertoires in COVID-19. Assay used: immunoSEQ multiplex PCR; TCRdb lists only in-frame clones, some missing. The sample holds 200,000 to 250,000 clones; around 75% are singletons and the top ten take approximately 5%. Sequenced: peripheral blood. These receptors originate from a human donor in a cohort sampled during active COVID-19.

This clone was found a few times. This chain connects TRBV6-5 to TRBJ1-2; D gene uncertain. Per germline, CDR1 MNHEY and CDR2 SVGAGI. V was pared by 8 bases and J by 0 bases, with 10 bases between. The CDR3 sequence is 13 residues long. CDR3 bases: TGTGCCAGCTGTAAATCTTCTAACTATGGCTACACCTTC. Its translation is CASCKSSNYGYTF.

The genes are TRBV9 and TRBJ2-3; no definite D call. The CDR3 contains 13 residues. CDR1 and CDR2 from the germline V gene are SGDLS and YYNGEE. V lost 1 base, J lost 1 base, and 4 bases lay in between. The CDR3 DNA reads TGTGCCAGCAGCGTACAGGGCACAGATACGCAGTATTTT. Encoded protein: CASSVQGTDTQYF.